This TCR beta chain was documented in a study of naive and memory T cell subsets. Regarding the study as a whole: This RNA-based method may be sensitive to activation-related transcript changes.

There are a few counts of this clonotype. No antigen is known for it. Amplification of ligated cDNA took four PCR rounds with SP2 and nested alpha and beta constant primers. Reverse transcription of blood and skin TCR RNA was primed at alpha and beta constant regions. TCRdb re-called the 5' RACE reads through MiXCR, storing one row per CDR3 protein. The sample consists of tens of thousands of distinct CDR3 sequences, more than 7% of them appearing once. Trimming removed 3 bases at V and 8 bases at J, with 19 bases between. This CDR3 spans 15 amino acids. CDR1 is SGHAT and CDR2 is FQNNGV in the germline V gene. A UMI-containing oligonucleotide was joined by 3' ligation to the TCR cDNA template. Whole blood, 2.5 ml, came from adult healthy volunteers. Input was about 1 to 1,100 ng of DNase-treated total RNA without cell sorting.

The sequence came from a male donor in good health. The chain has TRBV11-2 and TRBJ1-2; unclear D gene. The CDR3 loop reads CASSLQPKTSLGYTF. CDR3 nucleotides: TGTGCCAGCAGCTTGCAACCCAAGACATCTTTGGGCTACACCTTC.